This entry is about one T cell receptor beta chain. Under the authors' procedure: Estimates of nucleated cell counts were drawn from the amplification of reference gene primers. Method: immunoSEQ multiplex PCR; TCRdb's copy keeps in-frame clones and lacks some. The V and J calls and clone size were taken over from that table, and D and trimming were inferred from the DNA. Here the sample spans 250,000 to 350,000 clones, 88% being singletons. The ends lost 4 bases at V and 5 bases at J; junction bases unmatched: 4. This CDR3 comprises 12 residues. Germline loops: CDR1 SQVTM, CDR2 ANQGSEA. This sample was included in a study of blood T cell repertoires in COVID-19. Turning to the study itself: Material from acute and convalescent COVID-19 was sourced from the United States, Italy and Spain. In each case, the material was cDNA or gDNA derived from T cells, B-cell-depleted T cells, or PBMCs.

This chain connects TRBV29-1 to TRBJ2-7; 8 bases are a match to TRBD1. This receptor was identified in a man younger than 35 with active or convalescent COVID-19. Source material: peripheral blood. The CDR3 nucleotides read TGCAGCGTTGCACAGGGGGTCGACGAGCAGTACTTC. It specifies CSVAQGVDEQYF.